Each of the 18 T cell receptor beta chains below was sequenced from the same sample in a study of T-cell memory formation after mild COVID-19. TCRdb reprocessed the 5' RACE reads via MiXCR and lists one record per CDR3 protein. The sample lists under 600,000 distinct CDR3 sequences, about 20% seen once, with 7% to 9% in the top ten. The sequenced sample was PBMCs or a T cell subset sorted from them (not recorded which). These receptors were obtained from an adult woman who had mild COVID-19 (a few samples of this study predate the infection). Cell type and time point are not known.

V gene TRBV12-3 or TRBV12-4 combines with J gene TRBJ1-1; tentatively, D is TRBD1 (5 bases). Deletions cut 10 bases from V and 0 bases from J, with 18 bases between. This CDR3 region has 15 residues. In DNA form, the CDR3 reads TGTGCCACACGGGAGGCAGGGAAACTGAACACTGAAGCTTTCTTT. Its protein is CATREAGKLNTEAFF.

This clonotype was recorded once. The chain has TRBV5-1 and TRBJ2-3; 8 positions match TRBD1. CDR3 length: 15 residues. V shed 0 bases, J shed 4 bases, and the junction held 4 bases outside the gene matches. Germline V gene data show CDR1 as SGHRS and CDR2 as YFSETQ. The CDR3 region has the DNA TGCGCCAGCAGCTTGGGTGGCAGGGGGCCAGATACGCAGTATTTT. As protein: CASSLGGRGPDTQYF.

The chain couples TRBV6-1 to TRBJ2-7, with D tentatively TRBD1 (6 bases). CDR1 is MNHNS, CDR2 SASEGT, per germline. This CDR3 comprises 15 residues. Trimming took off 2 bases at V and 4 bases at J, with 15 bases between the two ends. CDR3 sequence: CASSEIRVGAYEQYF. CDR3 nucleotides: TGTGCCAGCAGTGAAATAAGGGTGGGGGCTTACGAGCAGTACTTC.

The chain has TRBV12-3 or TRBV12-4 and TRBJ1-1; D remains unclear. This CDR3 is built from 14 residues. The V end was cut by 3 bases, the J end by 0 bases, with 8 bases between. CDR3 loop: CASSFGPLNTEAFF. The CDR3 region has the DNA TGTGCCAGCAGTTTTGGACCCTTGAACACTGAAGCTTTCTTT.

The V and J genes are TRBV30 and TRBJ1-5; TRBD1 might be the D (5 bases). Trimming removed 0 bases at V and 0 bases at J, with 6 bases between. This CDR3 spans 14 amino acids. Germline V gives CDR1 GTSNPN, CDR2 SVGIG (reference sequence). In DNA form, the CDR3 reads TGTGCCTGGAGTGTAGGACATAGCAATCAGCCCCAGCATTTT. The encoded protein is CAWSVGHSNQPQHF. The full variable domain, rest sourced from reference TRBV30 and TRBJ1-5, is SQTIHQWPATLVQPVGSPLSLECTVEGTSNPNLYWYRQAAGRGLQLLFYSVGIGQISSEVPQNLSASRPQDRQFILSSKKLLLSDSGFYLCAWSVGHSNQPQHFGDGTRLSIL.

This clonotype has more than one count but fewer than ten. J is TRBJ2-5 and V is TRBV12-3 or TRBV12-4; D is unresolved. The CDR3 sequence is 12 residues long. Trimming took off 4 bases at V and 3 bases at J, with 6 bases between the two ends. The CDR3 reads CASSYGEETQYF. Here the CDR3 DNA reads TGTGCCAGCAGTTACGGCGAAGAGACCCAGTACTTC.

The V call is TRBV20-1, the J call TRBJ1-3; D is ambiguous. V was pared by 0 bases and J by 2 bases, with 8 bases between. Germline V lookup: CDR1 DFQATT, CDR2 SNEGSKA (reference sequence). The CDR3 extends over 14 amino acids. The CDR3 nucleotides are TGCAGTGCTAGAGATGAAAGTGCTGGAAACACCATATATTTT. Protein: CSARDESAGNTIYF.

The chain couples TRBV7-2 to TRBJ1-2; 7 bases map to TRBD1. The CDR3 extends over 14 amino acids. V lost 5 bases to trimming and J lost 3 bases; unmatched junction nucleotides: 6. The germline gives CDR1 SGHTA, CDR2 FQGNSA. Here the CDR3 reads CASSPTGEYYGYTF. Written as DNA, the CDR3 is TGTGCCAGCAGCCCTACAGGGGAGTACTATGGCTACACCTTC.

The V and J genes are TRBV2 and TRBJ2-7; 11 bases fit TRBD2. From germline, CDR1 is SNHLY and CDR2 FYNNEI. With V trimmed by 6 bases and J by 7 bases, 14 bases remained unmatched. There are 16 residues in the CDR3. CDR3 amino acids: CASSLSHLAGGPEQYF. The CDR3 DNA follows: TGTGCCAGCAGCCTCTCCCATCTAGCGGGAGGCCCGGAGCAGTACTTC.

This chain links TRBV7-9 with TRBJ2-5; D might be TRBD1 (5 bases). The CDR3 length is 15 residues. Deletions cut 5 bases from V and 4 bases from J, with 17 bases between. Per germline, CDR1 SEHNR and CDR2 FQNEAQ (reference sequence). The CDR3 region has the DNA TGTGCCAGCAGCCCCGTTTTGAGACAGCGAGAGACCCAGTACTTC. Translation: CASSPVLRQRETQYF.

There are many counts of this clonotype. The chain carries TRBV7-2 and TRBJ2-1; perhaps TRBD1 as D (9 bases). The length of the CDR3 is 18 residues. Trimming took off 4 bases at V and 4 bases at J, with 23 bases between the two ends. The germline V gene encodes CDR1 SGHTA and CDR2 FQGNSA. The CDR3 loop reads CASSSGQGAGEGYNEQFF. The CDR3 region has the DNA TGTGCCAGCAGCTCGGGACAGGGAGCGGGAGAGGGATACAATGAGCAGTTCTTC.

This clonotype turned up a few times. The gene calls are TRBV2 and TRBJ2-2, with D possibly called TRBD1 or TRBD2 (5 bases each). The CDR3 is 20 residues long. Germline V gene lookup returns CDR1 SNHLY and CDR2 FYNNEI. V lost 8 bases and J lost 0, with 28 bases in between. CDR3 DNA sequence: TGTGCCAGCTTCTCTCCATGGGCCCCTACAGGACTTTCGAACACCGGGGAGCTGTTTTTT. The encoded protein is CASFSPWAPTGLSNTGELFF.

This clonotype has at least ten counts. The V gene is TRBV4-3, the J gene TRBJ2-7; 11 nucleotides match TRBD1. V shed 3 bases, J shed 5 bases, and the junction held 9 bases outside the gene matches. This CDR3 contains 16 residues. Germline CDR1 LGHNA, CDR2 YSLEER. CDR3 DNA: TGCGCCAGCAGCCACTTAACCGGGACAGGGGGTGACGAGCAGTACTTC. As protein: CASSHLTGTGGDEQYF.

The chain links TRBV19 to TRBJ2-6; D call uncertain. V lost 5 bases to trimming and J lost 2 bases, with 10 bases between them. This CDR3 is built from 15 residues. Per the germline V gene, CDR1 is LNHDA and CDR2 is SQIVND (reference sequence). CDR3: CASSQSFAGANVLTF. The CDR3 nucleotides are TGTGCCAGTAGTCAGAGTTTTGCTGGGGCCAACGTCCTGACTTTC.

The chain combines TRBV19 with TRBJ1-2; TRBD1 agrees at 7 bases. The CDR3 extends over 16 amino acids. V shed 5 bases and J 0 bases; nucleotides not matched to a gene: 9. Germline V gives CDR1 LNHDA, CDR2 SQIVND (reference sequence). The CDR3 DNA sequence: TGTGCCAGTAGTGGCTCAAGACAGGGAGCTAACTATGGCTACACCTTC. This codes for CASSGSRQGANYGYTF.

Many counts were recorded for this clonotype. The chain joins TRBV5-1 to TRBJ2-6; D is unresolved. V lost 4 bases to trimming and J lost 0 bases, with 11 bases between them. The germline V gene has CDR1 SGHRS and CDR2 YFSETQ. This CDR3 spans 16 amino acids. The CDR3 DNA sequence: TGCGCCAGCAGCGTCCCCCAGAGCTCTGGGGCCAACGTCCTGACTTTC. Its translation: CASSVPQSSGANVLTF.

This clonotype was recorded a few times. This chain uses TRBV15 with TRBJ1-2, with 8 nucleotides matching TRBD1. Germline CDR1 and CDR2: LNHNV and YYDKDF (reference sequence). Trimming at V came to 0 bases and at J to 7 bases, leaving 10 bases not matched to a gene. This CDR3 is 16 amino acids long. CDR3 amino acids: CATSRDGSAGGFGYTF. The DNA of the CDR3 is TGTGCCACCAGCAGAGATGGAAGTGCAGGGGGCTTTGGCTACACCTTC. Complete variable domain (other parts from reference TRBV15 and TRBJ1-2): DAMVIQNPRYQVTQFGKPVTLSCSQTLNHNVMYWYQQKSSQAPKLLFHYYDKDFNNEADTPDNFQSRRPNTSFCFLDIRSPGLGDTAMYLCATSRDGSAGGFGYTFGSGTRLTVV.

This rearrangement joins TRBV10-3 to TRBJ2-5; no firm D call. The J call is uncertain, as TRBJ2-7 better fits the DNA end. Germline V gene sequence: CDR1 ENHRY, CDR2 SYGVKD. The CDR3 extends over 12 amino acids. CDR3 DNA sequence: TGTGCCGTCGGATCTTTCGGCCACGAGCAGTACTTC. Its translation is CAVGSFGHEQYF.